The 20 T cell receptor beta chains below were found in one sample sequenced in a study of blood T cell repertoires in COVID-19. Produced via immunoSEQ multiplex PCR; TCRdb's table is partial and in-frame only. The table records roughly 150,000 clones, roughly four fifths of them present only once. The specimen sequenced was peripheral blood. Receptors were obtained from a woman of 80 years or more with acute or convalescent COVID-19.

CDR3 sequence: CASSPLQSEGLFDEQFF. The CDR3 DNA follows: TGTGCCAGCAGCCCTCTCCAGTCGGAGGGCCTGTTCGATGAGCAGTTCTTC. The rearrangement joins TRBV5-4 to TRBJ2-1; D might be TRBD2 (6 bases). CDR1 and CDR2 from the germline V gene are SGHNT and YYREEE (reference sequence). The V end lost 4 bases, the J end lost 8 bases, and 25 bases lay between the germline ends. The CDR3 has 17 amino acids.

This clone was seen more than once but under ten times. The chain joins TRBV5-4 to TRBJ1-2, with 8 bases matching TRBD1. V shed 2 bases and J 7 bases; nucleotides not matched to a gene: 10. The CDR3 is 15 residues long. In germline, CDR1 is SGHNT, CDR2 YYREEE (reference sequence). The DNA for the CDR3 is TGTGCCAGCAGCTTTCCCTCCGGGACAGGCTCTGGCTACACCTTC. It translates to CASSFPSGTGSGYTF. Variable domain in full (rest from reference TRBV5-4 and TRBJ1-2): ETGVTQSPTHLIKTRGQQVTLRCSSQSGHNTVSWYQQALGQGPQFIFQYYREEENGRGNFPPRFSGLQFPNYSSELNVNALELDDSALYLCASSFPSGTGSGYTFGSGTRLTVV.

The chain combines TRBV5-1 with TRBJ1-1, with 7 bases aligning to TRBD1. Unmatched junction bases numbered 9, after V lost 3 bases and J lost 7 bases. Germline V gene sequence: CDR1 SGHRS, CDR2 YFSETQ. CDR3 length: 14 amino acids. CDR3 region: CASSSGTVGNEAFF. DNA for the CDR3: TGCGCCAGCAGCTCGGGGACAGTTGGTAATGAAGCTTTCTTT. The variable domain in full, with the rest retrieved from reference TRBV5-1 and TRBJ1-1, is KAGVTQTPRYLIKTRGQQVTLSCSPISGHRSVSWYQQTPGQGLQFLFEYFSETQRNKGNFPGRFSGRQFSNSRSEMNVSTLELGDSALYLCASSSGTVGNEAFFGQGTRLTVV.

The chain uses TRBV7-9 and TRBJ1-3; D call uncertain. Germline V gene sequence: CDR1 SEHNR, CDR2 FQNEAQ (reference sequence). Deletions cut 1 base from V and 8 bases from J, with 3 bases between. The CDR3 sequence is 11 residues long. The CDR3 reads CASSLDYTIYF. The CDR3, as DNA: TGTGCCAGCAGCTTAGACTACACCATATATTTT.

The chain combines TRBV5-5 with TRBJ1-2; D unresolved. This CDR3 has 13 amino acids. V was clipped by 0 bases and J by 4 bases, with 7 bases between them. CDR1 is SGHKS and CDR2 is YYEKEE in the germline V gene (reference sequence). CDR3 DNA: TGTGCCAGCAGCTTGGAAGTACTCTATGGCTACACCTTC. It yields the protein CASSLEVLYGYTF.

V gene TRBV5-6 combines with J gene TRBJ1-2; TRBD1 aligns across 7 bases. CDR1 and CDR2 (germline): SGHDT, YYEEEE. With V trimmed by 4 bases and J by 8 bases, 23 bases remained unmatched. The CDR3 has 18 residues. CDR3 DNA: TGTGCCAGCAGCCCGGTCCCACACCCCGTAAACAGGGGCTGGGGCTACACCTTC. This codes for CASSPVPHPVNRGWGYTF.

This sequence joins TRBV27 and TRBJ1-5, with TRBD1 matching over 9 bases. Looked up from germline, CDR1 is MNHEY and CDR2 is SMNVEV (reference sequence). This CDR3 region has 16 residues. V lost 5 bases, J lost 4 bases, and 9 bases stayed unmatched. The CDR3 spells CASSLQGAGWNQPQHF. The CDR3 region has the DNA TGTGCCAGCAGTCTACAGGGGGCAGGTTGGAATCAGCCCCAGCATTTT.

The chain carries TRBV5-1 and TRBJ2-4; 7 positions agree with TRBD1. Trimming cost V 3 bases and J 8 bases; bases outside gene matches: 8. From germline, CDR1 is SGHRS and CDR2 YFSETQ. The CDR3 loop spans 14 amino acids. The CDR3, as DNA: TGCGCCAGCAGCTCGACAGGGTCTAAAGACATTCAGTACTTC. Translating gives CASSSTGSKDIQYF.

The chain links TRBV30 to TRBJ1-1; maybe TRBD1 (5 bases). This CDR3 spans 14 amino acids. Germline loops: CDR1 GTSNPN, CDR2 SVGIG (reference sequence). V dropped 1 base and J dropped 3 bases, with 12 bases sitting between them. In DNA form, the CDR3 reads TGTGCCTGGAGTGGGGTAGGGGCCCACACTGAAGCTTTCTTT. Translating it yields CAWSGVGAHTEAFF. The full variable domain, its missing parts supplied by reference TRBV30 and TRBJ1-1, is SQTIHQWPATLVQPVGSPLSLECTVEGTSNPNLYWYRQAAGRGLQLLFYSVGIGQISSEVPQNLSASRPQDRQFILSSKKLLLSDSGFYLCAWSGVGAHTEAFFGQGTRLTVV.

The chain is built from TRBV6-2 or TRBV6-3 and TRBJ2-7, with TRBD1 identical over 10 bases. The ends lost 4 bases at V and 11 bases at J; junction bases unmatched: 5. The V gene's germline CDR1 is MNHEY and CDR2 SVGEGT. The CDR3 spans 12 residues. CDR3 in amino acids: CASSSATGGEYF. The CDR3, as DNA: TGTGCCAGCAGTTCGGCGACAGGGGGCGAGTACTTC.

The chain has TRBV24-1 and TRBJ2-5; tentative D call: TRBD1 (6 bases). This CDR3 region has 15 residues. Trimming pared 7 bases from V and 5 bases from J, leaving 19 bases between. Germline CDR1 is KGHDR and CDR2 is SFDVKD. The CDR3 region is CATSERDTGLETQYF. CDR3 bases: TGTGCCACCAGCGAACGGGACACGGGTCTGGAGACCCAGTACTTC.

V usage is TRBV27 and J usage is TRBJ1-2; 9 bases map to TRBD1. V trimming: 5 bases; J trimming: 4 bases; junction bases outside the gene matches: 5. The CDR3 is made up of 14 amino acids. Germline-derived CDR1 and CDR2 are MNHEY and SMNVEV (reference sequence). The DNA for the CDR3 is TGTGCCAGCAGTCCTACAGGGGGCGGCTATGGCTACACCTTC. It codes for CASSPTGGGYGYTF.

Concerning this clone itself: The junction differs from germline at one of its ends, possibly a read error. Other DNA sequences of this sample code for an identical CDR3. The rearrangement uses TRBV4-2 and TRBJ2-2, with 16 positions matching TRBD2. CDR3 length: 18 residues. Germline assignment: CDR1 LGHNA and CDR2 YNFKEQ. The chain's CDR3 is CASSPGLAGGVNTGELFF. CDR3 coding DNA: TGTGCCAGCAGCCCGGGACTAGCGGGAGGGGTAAACACTGGGGAGCTGTTTTTT.

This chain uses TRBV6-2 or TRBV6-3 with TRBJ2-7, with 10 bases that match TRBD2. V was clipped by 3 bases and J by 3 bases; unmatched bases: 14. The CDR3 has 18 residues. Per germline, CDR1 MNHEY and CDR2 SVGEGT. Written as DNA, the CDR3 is TGTGCCAGCAGTTATCCAACCCGGACTAGCGGATCCCTCTACGAGCAGTACTTC. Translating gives CASSYPTRTSGSLYEQYF.

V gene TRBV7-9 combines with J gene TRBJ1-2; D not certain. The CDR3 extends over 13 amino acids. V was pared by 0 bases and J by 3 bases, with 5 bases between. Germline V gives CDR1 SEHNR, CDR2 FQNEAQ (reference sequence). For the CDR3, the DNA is TGTGCCAGCAGCTTAGCAACAGACTATGGCTACACCTTC. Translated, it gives CASSLATDYGYTF.

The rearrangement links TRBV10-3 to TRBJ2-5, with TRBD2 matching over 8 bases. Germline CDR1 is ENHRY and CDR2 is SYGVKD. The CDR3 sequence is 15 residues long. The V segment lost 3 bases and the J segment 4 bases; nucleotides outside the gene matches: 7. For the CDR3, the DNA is TGTGCCATCAGTGATCCGGGGGGGGCCTCAGAGACCCAGTACTTC. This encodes CAISDPGGASETQYF.

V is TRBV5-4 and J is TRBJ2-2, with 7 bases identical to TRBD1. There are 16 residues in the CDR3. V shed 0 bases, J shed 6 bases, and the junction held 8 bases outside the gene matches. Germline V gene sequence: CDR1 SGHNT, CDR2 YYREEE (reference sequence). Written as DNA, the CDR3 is TGTGCCAGCAGCTTGGCCGTTTCAGGGGGATCCGGGGAGCTGTTTTTT. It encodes CASSLAVSGGSGELFF.

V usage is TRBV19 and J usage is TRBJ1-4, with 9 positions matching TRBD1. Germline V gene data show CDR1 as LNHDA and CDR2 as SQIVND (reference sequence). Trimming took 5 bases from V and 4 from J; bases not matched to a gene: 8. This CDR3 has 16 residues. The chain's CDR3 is CASSAGTGRYNEKLFF. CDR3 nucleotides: TGTGCCAGTAGTGCCGGGACAGGGAGATATAATGAAAAACTGTTTTTT.

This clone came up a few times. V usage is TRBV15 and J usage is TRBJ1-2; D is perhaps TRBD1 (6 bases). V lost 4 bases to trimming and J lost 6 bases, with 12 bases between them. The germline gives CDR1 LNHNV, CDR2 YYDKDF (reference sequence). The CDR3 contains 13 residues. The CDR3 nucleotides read TGTGCCACCAGCATACAGGGTACGGATGGCTACACCTTC. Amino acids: CATSIQGTDGYTF.

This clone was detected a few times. The CDR3 protein is CASSQDRAPYNEQFF. Here the CDR3 DNA reads TGTGCCAGCAGCCAAGACAGGGCCCCCTACAATGAGCAGTTCTTC. The rearrangement uses TRBV4-2 and TRBJ2-1; maybe TRBD1 (5 bases). CDR3 size: 15 residues. V gave up 0 bases and J gave up 2 bases, with 8 bases separating them. CDR1 LGHNA and CDR2 YNFKEQ come from the germline V gene.